This T cell receptor (beta chain) was retrieved from a study of identical twins. In every case, the donor was a healthy Caucasian. CDR3 length: 16 residues. Germline loops: CDR1 PRHDT, CDR2 FYEKMQ (reference sequence). Trimming shortened V by 5 bases and J by 0 bases, and 14 bases separated the two germline ends. This clonotype was seen more than once but under ten times. Unique molecular identifiers were in the cDNA, with template-switch universal primer binding. Using its own MiXCR run on the 5' RACE reads, TCRdb lists one record per CDR3 protein. Here the sample spans hundreds of thousands of distinct CDR3 sequences, 6% to 6.5% being singletons.

This TCR was recovered from a man between 18 and 35 years old in good health. This chain connects TRBV13 to TRBJ2-1; weak D call: TRBD1 (5 bases). Sequenced material: naive T cells sorted from blood. The CDR3 DNA is TGTGCCAGCAGCCCGTGGACACCGAGCTCCTACAATGAGCAGTTCTTC. Its protein product is CASSPWTPSSYNEQFF.